These T cell receptor beta chains were read from a single sample in a study of blood T cell repertoires in COVID-19. The repertoire was sequenced with immunoSEQ multiplex PCR; TCRdb's copy has only in-frame clones and lacks some. Here the sample spans about 180,000 clones, 70% to 90% being singletons. The sequencing input was peripheral blood. Every receptor here comes from a man in his sixties with acute or convalescent COVID-19. CDR3s include the opening cysteine and the closing phenylalanine or tryptophan. The D gene is left open where the match is weak. Clone sizes are given selectively: once, few, many, or a class where the clone is expanded.

-	TRBD1	TRBV19	TRBJ1-3	CASSTYQGASGNTIYF	TGTGCCAGTAGTACTTACCAGGGGGCGAGCGGAAACACCATATATTTT
-	-	TRBV28	TRBJ2-7	CASSFVLSRSSYEQYF	TGTGCCAGCAGTTTTGTGCTGTCCCGGAGCTCCTACGAGCAGTACTTC
-	-	TRBV5-4	TRBJ2-5	CASSAAGGETQYF	TGTGCCAGCAGCGCCGCGGGCGGGGAGACCCAGTACTTC
-	TRBD1	TRBV28	TRBJ2-5	CASRGGQVGETQYF	TGTGCCAGCAGGGGGGGACAGGTCGGGGAGACCCAGTACTTC
-	TRBD1	TRBV3-1/TRBV3-2	TRBJ2-6	CASSPGTGGGGANVLTF	TGTGCCAGCAGCCCTGGGACAGGGGGAGGTGGGGCCAACGTCCTGACTTTC
few	-	TRBV5-4	TRBJ1-2	CASSFNNRGYTF	TGTGCCAGCAGCTTCAATAACCGGGGCTACACCTTC
-	-	TRBV27	TRBJ2-3	CASSLGGSRTDTQYF	TGTGCCAGCAGTTTAGGGGGGTCACGGACAGATACGCAGTATTTT
-	TRBD2	TRBV5-6	TRBJ2-1	CASSLGLAGNQIGYNEQFF	TGTGCCAGCAGCCTCGGACTAGCGGGAAATCAGATTGGCTACAATGAGCAGTTCTTC
-	TRBD2	TRBV3-1/TRBV3-2	TRBJ2-6	CASSQSGSGANVLTF	TGTGCCAGCAGCCAAAGCGGGAGTGGGGCCAACGTCCTGACTTTC
-	TRBD1	TRBV7-3	TRBJ2-7	CASSKGQGRVDEQYF	TGTGCCAGCAGCAAGGGACAGGGAAGGGTGGACGAGCAGTACTTC
-	TRBD2	TRBV11-2	TRBJ2-5	CASSLVVHGLAGGETQYF	TGTGCCAGCAGCTTAGTGGTACATGGACTAGCGGGAGGAGAGACCCAGTACTTC
few	TRBD2	TRBV2	TRBJ2-1	CASSGEGGPSEQFF	TGTGCCAGCAGTGGTGAGGGAGGGCCTAGTGAGCAGTTCTTC
-	-	TRBV6-5	TRBJ1-1	CASSTQGIPFF	TGTGCCAGCAGCACCCAGGGAATACCTTTCTTT
few	TRBD2	TRBV27	TRBJ2-7	CASSSSSGATYEQYF	TGTGCCAGCAGTTCCTCTAGCGGGGCTACCTACGAGCAGTACTTC
-	TRBD2	TRBV5-1	TRBJ2-1	CASLPGGSSYNEQFF	TGCGCCAGTTTACCCGGGGGGAGCTCCTACAATGAGCAGTTCTTC
-	-	TRBV11-2	TRBJ1-3	CASSLGQTIYF	TGTGCCAGCAGCTTAGGGCAGACCATATATTTT
-	-	TRBV27	TRBJ1-1	CVVGRSLTEAFF	TGTGTTGTGGGGCGATCACTGACTGAAGCTTTCTTT
-	-	TRBV21-1	TRBJ2-7	CASSKWGSGSSYEQYF	-
-	-	TRBV19	TRBJ2-7	CASSPSEKVYEQYF	TGTGCCAGTAGTCCTAGCGAGAAAGTTTACGAGCAGTACTTC
-	-	TRBV5-5	TRBJ1-5	CASSLEGRGSWGNQPQHF	TGTGCCAGCAGCTTGGAAGGGAGGGGAAGTTGGGGCAATCAGCCCCAGCATTTT
-	TRBD1	TRBV4-2	TRBJ2-5	CASSQAPTGAETQYF	TGTGCCAGCAGCCAAGCACCCACAGGGGCAGAGACCCAGTACTTC
-	-	TRBV27	TRBJ2-5	CASSTRQGGQETQYF	TGTGCCAGCAGTACTCGACAGGGAGGTCAAGAGACCCAGTACTTC
-	TRBD2	TRBV5-1	TRBJ2-1	CASSPLGGSSYNEQFF	TGCGCCAGCAGCCCCCTGGGCGGGAGCTCCTACAATGAGCAGTTCTTC
-	TRBD2	TRBV28	TRBJ2-4	CASSLSGGRGERAKNIQYF	TGTGCCAGCAGTTTATCGGGCGGGAGAGGGGAGAGAGCCAAAAACATTCAGTACTTC
-	-	TRBV19	TRBJ1-5	CASSIEAYSNQPQHF	TGTGCCAGTAGTATCGAAGCTTATAGCAATCAGCCCCAGCATTTT
-	-	TRBV3-1/TRBV3-2	TRBJ1-5	CASSQDLQPQHF	TGTGCCAGCAGCCAAGACCTTCAGCCCCAGCATTTT
-	TRBD2	TRBV9	TRBJ2-3	CASSGLEGGPVDTQYF	TGTGCCAGCAGCGGACTGGAGGGAGGGCCGGTAGATACGCAGTATTTT
-	TRBD2	TRBV19	TRBJ2-7	CASSMREVSYEQYF	TGTGCCAGTAGTATGCGGGAGGTCTCCTACGAGCAGTACTTC
-	TRBD1	TRBV30	TRBJ1-6	CAWSPSRTGANSPLHF	TGTGCCTGGAGTCCATCCCGGACAGGTGCGAATTCACCCCTCCACTTT
-	TRBD2	TRBV4-1	TRBJ2-1	CASSRGEREGSEQFF	TGCGCCAGCAGCCGGGGGGAGCGGGAGGGCAGTGAGCAGTTCTTC
-	TRBD1	TRBV30	TRBJ2-2	CACPKKGALTGELFF	TGTGCCTGCCCTAAGAAGGGGGCGCTAACCGGGGAGCTGTTTTTT
-	TRBD1	TRBV18	TRBJ2-5	CASSRDRTGGETQYF	TGTGCCAGCTCACGGGACCGGACAGGGGGGGAGACCCAGTACTTC
-	-	TRBV4-1	TRBJ2-1	CASSPSGGGMWNEQFF	TGCGCCAGCAGCCCCTCCGGAGGGGGCATGTGGAATGAGCAGTTCTTC
-	TRBD1	TRBV5-1	TRBJ2-5	CASSPRTGVTETQYF	TGCGCCAGCAGCCCACGGACAGGGGTGACAGAGACCCAGTACTTC
-	-	TRBV9	TRBJ1-2	CASSPYWAGYGYTF	TGTGCCAGCAGCCCTTATTGGGCTGGCTATGGCTACACCTTC
-	TRBD1	TRBV4-1	TRBJ1-5	CASSQSDRGNQPQHF	TGCGCCAGCAGCCAGTCGGACAGGGGGAATCAGCCCCAGCATTTT
-	TRBD2	TRBV20-1	TRBJ2-6	CSASLAGYSGANVLTF	TGCAGTGCTAGTTTAGCGGGTTACTCTGGGGCCAACGTCCTGACTTTC
few	-	TRBV4-1	TRBJ2-2	CASSQERGRLDTGELFF	TGCGCCAGCAGCCAAGAGCGAGGGAGGCTGGACACCGGGGAGCTGTTTTTT
-	TRBD1	TRBV5-1	TRBJ1-3	CASSLYGQAARGNTIYF	TGCGCCAGCAGCTTGTATGGACAGGCGGCCCGGGGAAACACCATATATTTT
-	-	TRBV21-1	TRBJ2-7	CASSKQGRSDEQYF	TGTGCCAGCAGCAAGCAGGGTAGGTCGGACGAGCAGTACTTC
-	-	TRBV27	TRBJ2-3	CASTPPGLRGDTQYF	TGTGCCAGCACTCCTCCGGGACTCAGAGGAGATACGCAGTATTTT
-	TRBD1	TRBV5-6	TRBJ2-7	CASSPDGQGVYEQYF	TGTGCCAGCTCTCCCGACGGGCAGGGGGTATACGAGCAGTACTTC
-	-	TRBV2	TRBJ2-2	CASKERLASGELFF	TGTGCCAGCAAGGAGCGCCTAGCTTCCGGGGAGCTGTTTTTT
-	TRBD2	TRBV28	TRBJ2-7	CASSLYSGREYEQYF	TGTGCCAGCAGTCTTTATAGCGGGAGAGAGTACGAGCAGTACTTC
-	-	TRBV11-3	TRBJ2-2	CASSLTDRLANTGELFF	TGTGCCAGCAGCTTAACCGACAGGCTAGCGAACACCGGGGAGCTGTTTTTT
-	-	TRBV6-2/TRBV6-3	TRBJ1-2	CASSYLTRTGYGYTF	TGTGCCAGCAGTTACTTAACCAGAACGGGCTATGGCTACACCTTC
-	TRBD1	TRBV30	TRBJ2-7	CAWSHRGNEQYF	TGTGCCTGGAGTCACAGGGGGAACGAGCAGTACTTC
-	TRBD1	TRBV7-2	TRBJ1-5	CASSPRTGWDQPQHF	TGTGCCAGCAGCCCAAGGACAGGGTGGGATCAGCCCCAGCATTTT
-	TRBD1	TRBV28	TRBJ1-3	CASRRTGSLSGNTIYF	TGTGCCAGCAGGAGGACAGGGAGCCTCTCTGGAAACACCATATATTTT
-	TRBD2	TRBV30	TRBJ2-1	CACILAGVIEQFF	TGTGCCTGTATCCTAGCGGGAGTTATTGAGCAGTTCTTC
-	TRBD1	TRBV6-7	TRBJ1-5	CASSSLAGTVSNQPQHF	TGTGCCAGCAGTTCCCTCGCCGGGACAGTTAGCAATCAGCCCCAGCATTTT